This entry is about one T cell receptor (beta chain). Its specificity is unknown. Nominal health characterized the donors when sampled, though unrecorded immune exposures were likely. The CDR3 covers 14 residues. V dropped 5 bases and J dropped 2 bases, with 9 bases sitting between them. From germline, CDR1 is MNHEY and CDR2 SVGAGI. This sample stems from a study of cytomegalovirus exposure and HLA in healthy donors. General study findings and limits: A link between a missense DCLRE1C variant and TCR beta V- and J-gene trimming emerged from a later analysis. CMV serostatus was the sole immune exposure information available.

Vbeta (60) and Jbeta (13) primers were used in the PCR. Generated by immunoSEQ multiplex PCR, the TCRdb table keeps only in-frame clones and is missing some. In the table there are around 170,000 clones, about 80% of which are singletons. The rearrangement joins TRBV6-5 to TRBJ2-2; D may be TRBD1 (6 bases). The clonotype was recovered from a woman aged 25 to 39 in good health and CMV-seronegative. Sequenced material: PBMCs. The CDR3 here is CASSRTDNTGELFF. CDR3 DNA: TGTGCCAGCAGTCGGACAGATAACACCGGGGAGCTGTTTTTT.